The 12 T cell receptor beta chains below were found in one sample sequenced in a study of shared clonotypes between healthy human individuals. Some clones are missing from TCRdb's copy, which holds only in-frame ones; the method was immunoSEQ multiplex PCR. The sample comprises a few hundred thousand clones, just over 95% of which are singletons, and about 0.32% rests with the top ten. Sequencing used memory CD8+ T cells sorted from blood. The subset: CD45RO+ cells pooled with CCR7-negative TemRA cells. The receptors stem from a man between 25 and 39 years old in good health.

The chain has TRBV29-1 and TRBJ1-2; no reliable D call. Trimming removed 4 bases at V and 4 bases at J, with 13 bases between. This CDR3 has 13 amino acids. Germline assignment: CDR1 SQVTM and CDR2 ANQGSEA. CDR3 in amino acids: CSVGDIGRYGYTF. The CDR3 bases are TGCAGCGTTGGCGATATCGGTCGCTATGGCTACACCTTC.

This chain connects TRBV7-2 to TRBJ2-3, with 10 bases that match TRBD2. This CDR3 is built from 16 residues. The V segment lost 1 base and the J segment 4 bases; nucleotides outside the gene matches: 5. Germline loops: CDR1 SGHTA, CDR2 FQGNSA. The CDR3 coding sequence is TGTGCCAGCAGCTTAGTTCGCCTAGCGGGAGCAGATACGCAGTATTTT. It codes for CASSLVRLAGADTQYF.

This chain joins TRBV10-3 and TRBJ2-3; TRBD2 matches 11 bases. Germline CDR1 and CDR2: ENHRY and SYGVKD. V trimming: 5 bases; J trimming: 2 bases; junction bases outside the gene matches: 3. The CDR3 sequence is 15 residues long. CDR3 residues: CAISLAGGPTDTQYF. CDR3 DNA sequence: TGTGCCATCAGTCTAGCGGGAGGACCCACAGATACGCAGTATTTT.

This chain connects TRBV2 to TRBJ1-2; D gene ambiguous. The CDR3 is 12 residues long. The V end lost 3 bases, the J end lost 3 bases, and 5 bases lay between the germline ends. Per germline, CDR1 SNHLY and CDR2 FYNNEI. The chain's CDR3 is CASSDNYYGYTF. As DNA, the CDR3 is TGTGCCAGCAGTGACAATTACTATGGCTACACCTTC.

CDR3 sequence: CASSAGGLAVVDTQYF. CDR3 in DNA: TGTGCCAGCAGCGCCGGGGGGCTAGCGGTGGTAGATACGCAGTATTTT. The V gene is TRBV9, the J gene TRBJ2-3, with a weak D call TRBD2 (7 bases). Trimming cost V 3 bases and J 5 bases, with 19 bases left between them. The CDR3 covers 16 residues. Germline V gene lookup returns CDR1 SGDLS and CDR2 YYNGEE.

For this clone: Additional DNA sequences in this sample encode the identical CDR3. The V and J genes are TRBV10-3 and TRBJ2-7, with TRBD2 as a possible D gene (5 bases). The germline V gene has CDR1 ENHRY and CDR2 SYGVKD. The CDR3 extends over 14 amino acids. V shed 0 bases and J shed 2 bases, with 8 bases lying between them. This CDR3 reads CAISESTRAYEQYF. The CDR3 nucleotides read TGTGCCATCAGTGAGTCAACTAGAGCCTACGAGCAGTACTTC.

The chain uses TRBV5-6 and TRBJ2-7, with 8 bases that match TRBD1. Germline V gene sequence: CDR1 SGHDT, CDR2 YYEEEE. The V gene end was trimmed by 2 bases and the J gene end by 8 bases; junction bases not matched to a gene: 9. This CDR3 spans 14 amino acids. The CDR3 loop is CASSFRDRPPKQYF. The DNA for the CDR3 is TGTGCCAGCAGCTTCCGGGACAGGCCTCCTAAGCAGTACTTC.

J is TRBJ2-3 and V is TRBV2; D not certain. Germline CDR1 SNHLY, CDR2 FYNNEI. This CDR3 has 14 residues. Trimming shortened V by 4 bases and J by 2 bases, and 10 bases separated the two germline ends. The CDR3 DNA reads as TGTGCCAGCAGTGTTGATAGTTCCACAGATACGCAGTATTTT. It specifies CASSVDSSTDTQYF.

V usage is TRBV11-2 and J usage is TRBJ2-3; D unresolved. Germline loops: CDR1 SGHAT, CDR2 FQNNGV. The CDR3 loop spans 16 amino acids. Trimming took 0 bases from V and 1 from J, leaving 11 bases between them. In DNA, the CDR3 is TGTGCCAGCAGCTTAGACCTCTCTAGGGGCACAGATACGCAGTATTTT. It is translated as CASSLDLSRGTDTQYF.

The gene calls are TRBV27 and TRBJ2-3, with D unclear. CDR3 length equals 13 residues. V was trimmed by 6 bases and J by 2 bases, leaving 9 bases between them. Germline CDR1 and CDR2: MNHEY and SMNVEV (reference sequence). The CDR3 bases are TGTGCCAGCAGCGGCAGAGACACAGATACGCAGTATTTT. Translation gives CASSGRDTDTQYF.

The chain recombines TRBV6-5 with TRBJ2-5; D perhaps matches TRBD1 (6 bases). The germline V and J ends were trimmed by 0 bases and 5 bases, with 10 bases remaining between them. Germline assignment: CDR1 MNHEY and CDR2 SVGAGI. The CDR3 is made up of 14 amino acids. The CDR3 nucleotides read TGTGCCAGCAGTTACTCGGGGGCTGGGGAGACCCAGTACTTC. It translates to CASSYSGAGETQYF.

This sequence joins TRBV29-1 and TRBJ2-1; TRBD2 aligns across 7 bases. This CDR3 contains 14 residues. Germline values: CDR1 SQVTM, CDR2 ANQGSEA. Unmatched junction bases numbered 8, after V lost 5 bases and J lost 4 bases. CDR3 loop: CSVLAEWRYNEQFF. CDR3 nucleotide sequence: TGCAGCGTTCTAGCGGAGTGGCGTTACAATGAGCAGTTCTTC.